Following are 22 T cell receptor beta chains from one sample sequenced in a study of T cells in tuberculosis. Using immunoSEQ multiplex PCR, the repertoire was profiled, and TCRdb retains in-frame clones only, with some absent. This sample carries more than 40,000 clones, around 94% of them seen once, and the ten largest clones take about 2%. Specimen: PBMCs. All receptors derive from a donor aged 10 to 29 with latent tuberculosis or without tuberculosis infection. Some clones in this sample may be carry-over from other donors' samples.

The count of this clone is one. The chain links TRBV30 to TRBJ2-5; D is uncertain. The germline V and J ends were trimmed by 7 bases and 2 bases, with 14 bases remaining between them. From germline, CDR1 is GTSNPN and CDR2 SVGIG (reference sequence). This CDR3 is built from 13 residues. DNA for the CDR3: TGTGCCTCCCACAGAAACCTACAAGAGACCCAGTACTTC. Translated, it gives CASHRNLQETQYF.

This sequence joins TRBV30 and TRBJ2-3, with TRBD1 matching 11 bases. This CDR3 region has 16 residues. Germline V CDR1 and CDR2: GTSNPN, SVGIG (reference sequence). After removal of 3 bases from V and 2 bases from J, the junction contained 7 bases not matched to a gene. The CDR3 is CAWSPDRGQITDTQYF. In DNA, the CDR3 is TGTGCCTGGAGCCCGGACAGGGGGCAAATCACAGATACGCAGTATTTT.

CDR3 sequence: CASSLRTGLLYGYTF. CDR3 coding DNA: TGTGCCAGCTCACTAAGGACAGGGCTCTTATATGGCTACACCTTC. This sequence joins TRBV18 and TRBJ1-2, with 8 bases identical to TRBD1. The CDR3 spans 15 residues. Germline V CDR1 and CDR2: KGHSH, LQKENI. The trim removed 4 bases at V and 5 bases at J, leaving 9 bases unmatched.

The chain recombines TRBV6-6 with TRBJ2-1; maybe TRBD1 (5 bases). The V end was cut by 10 bases, the J end by 8 bases, with 21 bases between. CDR3 size: 14 residues. The germline V gene has CDR1 MNHNY and CDR2 SVGAGI (reference sequence). The CDR3: CATQRKGREYEQFF. CDR3 bases: TGTGCCACCCAACGGAAGGGGCGCGAATATGAGCAGTTCTTC.

The V gene is TRBV7-2, the J gene TRBJ2-3, with TRBD2 matching over 10 bases. V trimming: 0 bases; J trimming: 1 base; junction bases outside the gene matches: 10. This CDR3 contains 19 residues. Germline assignment: CDR1 SGHTA and CDR2 FQGNSA. CDR3 DNA: TGTGCCAGCAGCTTAGCGGGGAGCGGGAGGGACCAGGGCACAGATACGCAGTATTTT. Translation: CASSLAGSGRDQGTDTQYF.

This chain links TRBV6-5 with TRBJ2-3, with unresolved D. Trimming stripped 6 bases from V and 2 bases from J, with 15 bases between. Germline V gives CDR1 MNHEY, CDR2 SVGAGI. This CDR3 comprises 15 residues. The CDR3 nucleotides are TGTGCCAGCAGCCTATCCCCGTCCTACACAGATACGCAGTATTTT. It translates to CASSLSPSYTDTQYF.

V and J are TRBV6-5 and TRBJ1-1; TRBD1 agrees at 7 bases. The germline V gene encodes CDR1 MNHEY and CDR2 SVGAGI. The CDR3 extends over 15 amino acids. Unmatched junction bases numbered 11, after V lost 6 bases and J lost 4 bases. CDR3: CASRAEQGRVTEAFF. The CDR3 DNA reads as TGTGCCAGCAGGGCCGAACAGGGGCGGGTCACTGAAGCTTTCTTT.

The chain couples TRBV4-3 to TRBJ2-7; a weak D match, TRBD2 (6 bases). This CDR3 has 15 residues. Trimming left V 0 bases short and J 0 bases short, with 9 bases between. CDR1 LGHNA and CDR2 YSLEER come from the germline V gene. CDR3 region: CASSQDDGSSYEQYF. The CDR3 DNA is TGCGCCAGCAGCCAAGATGACGGGAGCTCCTACGAGCAGTACTTC.

The V call is TRBV28, the J call TRBJ1-2; no reliable D call. Trimming shortened V by 3 bases and J by 3 bases, and 14 bases separated the two germline ends. Per the germline V gene, CDR1 is MDHEN and CDR2 is SYDVKM. There are 15 residues in the CDR3. CDR3 loop: CASSFPPPEDYGYTF. The CDR3 DNA reads as TGTGCCAGCAGTTTCCCACCCCCAGAGGACTATGGCTACACCTTC.

The chain links TRBV19 to TRBJ1-5; possibly TRBD1 for D (5 bases). Germline assignment: CDR1 LNHDA and CDR2 SQIVND (reference sequence). The CDR3 spans 14 residues. V gave up 4 bases and J gave up 6 bases, with 13 bases separating them. CDR3 in amino acids: CASSNQGSGQPQHF. The CDR3 DNA is TGTGCCAGTAGTAATCAGGGTTCCGGTCAGCCCCAGCATTTT.

The chain combines TRBV4-3 with TRBJ2-3, with TRBD1 identical over 12 bases. The germline V gene encodes CDR1 LGHNA and CDR2 YSLEER. V dropped 1 base and J dropped 7; count of bases not matched to a gene: 9. The CDR3 length is 17 residues. CDR3 region: CASSQVTGTGGINTQYF. CDR3 in DNA: TGCGCCAGCAGCCAAGTTACCGGGACAGGGGGCATTAATACGCAGTATTTT.

A single count supports this clone. The chain links TRBV19 to TRBJ2-7; TRBD1 agrees at 7 bases. The CDR3 is made up of 14 amino acids. Germline trimming cut 3 bases from V and 3 bases from J; bases unmatched to any gene: 5. Germline V CDR1 and CDR2: LNHDA, SQIVND (reference sequence). For the CDR3, the DNA is TGTGCCAGTAGTATCACGGGACAGCACTACGAGCAGTACTTC. It codes for CASSITGQHYEQYF.

The chain links TRBV5-1 to TRBJ2-2; D uncertain. The CDR3 is 13 amino acids. V shed 0 bases and J shed 5 bases, with 5 bases lying between them. The V gene's germline CDR1 is SGHRS and CDR2 YFSETQ. This CDR3 reads CASSLVETGELFF. The CDR3 coding sequence is TGCGCCAGCAGCTTGGTAGAAACCGGGGAGCTGTTTTTT.

This clone was seen just once. The chain recombines TRBV4-1 with TRBJ1-5; 8 bases are shared with TRBD1. Per the germline V gene, CDR1 is MGHRA and CDR2 is YSYEKL. The CDR3 is 16 amino acids. Trimming at V came to 2 bases and at J to 7 bases, leaving 10 bases not matched to a gene. This CDR3 is CASSQPGQGREQPQHF. CDR3 nucleotides: TGCGCCAGCAGCCAACCAGGACAGGGACGGGAGCAGCCCCAGCATTTT.

J is TRBJ2-5 and V is TRBV7-9; weak D call: TRBD1 (6 bases). Trimming shortened V by 2 bases and J by 1 base, and 14 bases separated the two germline ends. CDR1 and CDR2 from the germline V gene are SEHNR and FQNEAQ (reference sequence). This CDR3 is 16 amino acids long. CDR3 coding DNA: TGTGCCAGCAGCTTACTCTCCACAGGGAGCCAAGAGACCCAGTACTTC. It translates to CASSLLSTGSQETQYF. The variable domain in full, completed from reference TRBV7-9 and TRBJ2-5, reads DTGVSQNPRHKITKRGQNVTFRCDPISEHNRLYWYRQTLGQGPEFLTYFQNEAQLEKSRLLSDRFSAERPKGSFSTLEIQRTEQGDSAMYLCASSLLSTGSQETQYFGPGTRLLVL.

V usage is TRBV27 and J usage is TRBJ2-1, with D possibly TRBD1 on 5 matching bases. This CDR3 is built from 16 residues. Trimming pared 5 bases from V and 3 bases from J, leaving 17 bases between. Per the germline V gene, CDR1 is MNHEY and CDR2 is SMNVEV (reference sequence). The CDR3 DNA is TGTGCCAGCAGTCGTACAGGCCCTCGAGACTACAATGAGCAGTTCTTC. Translating gives CASSRTGPRDYNEQFF.

The V call is TRBV28, the J call TRBJ2-5; D not resolved. This CDR3 has 15 amino acids. Germline-derived CDR1 and CDR2 are MDHEN and SYDVKM. The germline V and J ends were trimmed by 6 bases and 0 bases, with 14 bases remaining between them. CDR3 amino acids: CASSTQVQYQETQYF. In DNA form, the CDR3 reads TGTGCCAGCAGCACGCAGGTTCAGTACCAAGAGACCCAGTACTTC.

Only one count was recorded for this clone. The chain couples TRBV6-4 to TRBJ2-1; TRBD2 agrees at 11 bases. The CDR3 is 14 residues long. Germline CDR1 MRHNA, CDR2 SNTAGT. The junction had 8 bases not matched to a gene; V was cut back by 2 bases and J by 14 bases. Written as DNA, the CDR3 is TGTGCCAGCAGTGACGGGACTAGCGGTTCGGCGGAGTTCTTC. Translated: CASSDGTSGSAEFF.

The rearrangement uses TRBV27 and TRBJ2-1; D gene uncertain. This CDR3 region has 13 residues. Germline assignment: CDR1 MNHEY and CDR2 SMNVEV (reference sequence). V lost 2 bases and J lost 4, with 6 bases in between. CDR3 in DNA: TGTGCCAGCAGTTTAGACTCTTACAATGAGCAGTTCTTC. This translates into CASSLDSYNEQFF.

The V gene is TRBV2, the J gene TRBJ1-1; possibly TRBD1 for D (5 bases). The CDR3 consists of 15 residues. Between the trimmed V and J ends, which lost 7 bases and 4 bases, there was a span of 19 bases. Germline V gives CDR1 SNHLY, CDR2 FYNNEI. CDR3 amino acids: CASITGREVGTEAFF. The DNA for the CDR3 is TGTGCCAGCATAACCGGCAGGGAGGTAGGCACTGAAGCTTTCTTT.

This sequence joins TRBV5-4 and TRBJ2-3, with TRBD2 matching 10 bases. V dropped 2 bases and J dropped 7; count of bases not matched to a gene: 10. CDR1 is SGHNT and CDR2 is YYREEE in the germline V gene (reference sequence). This CDR3 is built from 16 residues. The CDR3 region has the DNA TGTGCCAGCAGCTTCGCGAGCGGGAGGGTAGCTAATACGCAGTATTTT. Translated: CASSFASGRVANTQYF.

V gene TRBV7-9 combines with J gene TRBJ2-3, with a weak D call TRBD2 (6 bases). This CDR3 contains 16 residues. V lost 5 bases and J 6 bases, leaving 21 bases between the germline ends. Germline-derived CDR1 and CDR2 are SEHNR and FQNEAQ (reference sequence). The CDR3 bases are TGTGCCAGCAGCGGTTGGGGACTGTCCTACGAGGATACGCAGTATTTT. Its protein product is CASSGWGLSYEDTQYF.